Each of the 12 T cell receptor beta chains below was sequenced from the same sample in a study of neurological immune-mediated disorders. TCRdb analysed the 5' RACE reads with MiXCR anew, one entry per CDR3 protein. This sample has some 38,000 distinct CDR3 sequences, with around 10% found just once. Indicated time point: technical triplicate 1. Source material: PBMCs. The receptors were gathered from a man aged 60-69 years with HTLV-1-associated myelopathy (HAM/TSP).

This clonotype was found many times. V gene TRBV20-1 combines with J gene TRBJ2-7; 11 bases are a match to TRBD2. The germline gives CDR1 DFQATT, CDR2 SNEGSKA (reference sequence). V was pared by 0 bases and J by 3 bases, with 4 bases of the junction left unmatched. This CDR3 spans 15 amino acids. CDR3 bases: TGCAGTGCTAGAGACATAGCGGGAGGGGGCTACGAGCAGTACTTC. Its protein is CSARDIAGGGYEQYF.

The table lists this clonotype with many counts. The chain recombines TRBV5-1 with TRBJ1-1; 10 nucleotides match TRBD1. CDR3 length equals 16 residues. Germline V gene lookup returns CDR1 SGHRS and CDR2 YFSETQ. V lost 4 bases, J lost 1 base, and 7 bases stayed unmatched. CDR3 sequence (DNA): TGCGCCAGCAGCGCGCTAGGACAGGGGGAGAACACTGAAGCTTTCTTT. As protein: CASSALGQGENTEAFF.

This clonotype was counted only a few times. This CDR3 reads CAGRGQGRGAGELFF. DNA of the CDR3: TGTGCCGGCCGGGGACAGGGTAGGGGCGCCGGGGAGCTGTTTTTT. This chain links TRBV6-6 with TRBJ2-2, with 9 bases matching TRBD1. V shed 11 bases, J shed 6 bases, and the junction held 13 bases outside the gene matches. The CDR3 sequence is 15 residues long. The germline CDR1 and CDR2 sequences are MNHNY and SVGAGI (reference sequence).

This clonotype was counted at least ten times. The V and J genes are TRBV12-3 or TRBV12-4 and TRBJ2-1; 7 positions match TRBD2. This CDR3 is built from 16 residues. The ends lost 3 bases at V and 7 bases at J; junction bases unmatched: 12. DNA of the CDR3: TGTGCCAGCAGTTTGAAGGGCGGGAGTTTCGGGAATGAGCAGTTCTTC. As protein: CASSLKGGSFGNEQFF.

This clonotype was counted at least ten times. This could be a read error, since a much larger clone is one nucleotide away. This chain links TRBV5-1 with TRBJ2-3, with 7 bases that match TRBD2. Germline CDR1 and CDR2: SGHRS and YFSETQ. J was trimmed by 0 bases and V by 5 bases; bases with no gene match: 6. The CDR3 has 15 residues. CDR3 in DNA: TGCGCCAGCAGGATCCTGGGGGGGAGCACAGATACGCAGTATTTT. Translated, it gives CASRILGGSTDTQYF.

This clonotype was seen at least ten times. The chain is built from TRBV4-1 and TRBJ2-2, with D unclear. This CDR3 has 16 amino acids. V lost 0 bases to trimming and J lost 6 bases, with 14 bases between them. Germline V lookup: CDR1 MGHRA, CDR2 YSYEKL. The CDR3 loop is CASSQEGKGFAGELFF. The CDR3 nucleotides read TGCGCCAGCAGCCAAGAAGGTAAAGGATTCGCCGGGGAGCTGTTTTTT.

The sample holds many counts of this clonotype. The gene calls are TRBV4-1 and TRBJ2-3; 8 nucleotides line up with TRBD2. Germline loops: CDR1 MGHRA, CDR2 YSYEKL. Germline trimming cut 0 bases from V and 0 bases from J; bases unmatched to any gene: 5. The CDR3 runs 17 residues. CDR3 in amino acids: CASSQDALAGSTDTQYF. DNA of the CDR3: TGCGCCAGCAGCCAAGATGCGCTAGCGGGCAGCACAGATACGCAGTATTTT.

This clonotype occurred many times. This sequence joins TRBV7-2 and TRBJ2-7; 10 bases map to TRBD1. With 4 bases clipped from V and 7 bases from J, the junction kept 10 bases outside the gene matches. The CDR3 spans 15 residues. The germline CDR1 and CDR2 sequences are SGHTA and FQGNSA. In DNA, the CDR3 is TGTGCCAGCAGCTATCCGGGACAGGGGATGGGGGAGCAGTACTTC. Translation: CASSYPGQGMGEQYF.

V and J are TRBV6-2 or TRBV6-3 and TRBJ2-4; possible D gene TRBD2, 6 bases. Germline CDR1 MNHEY, CDR2 SVGEGT. The CDR3 spans 16 residues. Trimming cost V 2 bases and J 2 bases, with 13 bases left between them. DNA of the CDR3: TGTGCCAGCAGTTACCCTTTGGGGGGACCCAAAAACATTCAGTACTTC. Translation gives CASSYPLGGPKNIQYF.

Only a few counts were recorded for this clonotype. The chain carries TRBV6-6 and TRBJ2-5, with D maybe TRBD2 (5 bases). There are 11 residues in the CDR3. V lost 8 bases, J lost 2 bases, and 6 bases lay in between. Germline V gives CDR1 MNHNY, CDR2 SVGAGI (reference sequence). The DNA for the CDR3 is TGTGCCAGCGGGGAGCAAGAGACCCAGTACTTC. Translated: CASGEQETQYF.

This clonotype came up many times. V gene TRBV2 combines with J gene TRBJ2-1; D remains unclear. V gave up 5 bases and J gave up 4 bases, with 6 bases separating them. Germline V gene sequence: CDR1 SNHLY, CDR2 FYNNEI. CDR3 length: 12 residues. Written as DNA, the CDR3 is TGTGCCAGCAGTTACGATTACAATGAGCAGTTCTTC. Amino acid sequence: CASSYDYNEQFF.

In this sample, this clonotype turned up many times. The CDR3 spells CSAAEGNSNQPQHF. Here the CDR3 DNA reads TGCAGTGCGGCTGAGGGGAATAGCAATCAGCCCCAGCATTTT. The chain recombines TRBV20-1 with TRBJ1-5; possible D gene TRBD1, 5 bases. The germline V gene has CDR1 DFQATT and CDR2 SNEGSKA (reference sequence). The V end lost 6 bases, the J end lost 0 bases, and 12 bases lay between the germline ends. The CDR3 contains 14 residues.